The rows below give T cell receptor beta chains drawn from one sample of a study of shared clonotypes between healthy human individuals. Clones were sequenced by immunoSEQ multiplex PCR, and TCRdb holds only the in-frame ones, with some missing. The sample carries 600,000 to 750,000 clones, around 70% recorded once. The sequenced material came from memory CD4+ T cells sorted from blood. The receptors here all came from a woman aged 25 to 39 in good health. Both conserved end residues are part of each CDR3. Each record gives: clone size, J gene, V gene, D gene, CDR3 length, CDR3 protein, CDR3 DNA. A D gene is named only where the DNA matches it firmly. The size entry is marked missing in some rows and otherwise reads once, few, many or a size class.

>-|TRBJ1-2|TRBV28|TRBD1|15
CASRLGTGLVYGYTF
TGTGCCAGCAGGCTTGGGACAGGGCTAGTCTATGGCTACACCTTC
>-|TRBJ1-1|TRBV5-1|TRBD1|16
CASSGRDSPTDTEAFF
TGCGCCAGCAGCGGACGGGACAGCCCAACAGACACTGAAGCTTTCTTT
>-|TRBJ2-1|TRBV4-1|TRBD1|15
CASSLRDRGGGEQFF
TGCGCCAGCAGCCTTCGGGACAGGGGCGGGGGTGAGCAGTTCTTC
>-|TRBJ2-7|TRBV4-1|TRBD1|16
CASSQEKAGGSYEQYF
TGCGCCAGCAGCCAAGAGAAGGCAGGGGGATCCTACGAGCAGTACTTC
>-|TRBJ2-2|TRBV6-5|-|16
CASSYSYAFGTGELFF
TGTGCCAGCAGTTACTCGTACGCCTTTGGGACCGGGGAGCTGTTTTTT
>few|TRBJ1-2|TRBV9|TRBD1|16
CASSPRPGTGLHGYTF
TGTGCCAGCAGCCCCCGTCCCGGGACAGGGTTGCATGGCTACACCTTC
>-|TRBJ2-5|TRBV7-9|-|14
CASSLSAFEETQYF
TGTGCCAGCAGCTTATCAGCGTTTGAAGAGACCCAGTACTTC
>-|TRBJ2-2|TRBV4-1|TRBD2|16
CASGLFREGGTGELFF
TGCGCCAGCGGATTATTCCGGGAGGGCGGGACCGGGGAGCTGTTTTTT
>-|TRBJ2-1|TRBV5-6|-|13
CASSLLDSNEQFF
TGTGCCAGCAGCCTACTCGACAGTAATGAGCAGTTCTTC
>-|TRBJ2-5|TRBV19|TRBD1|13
CASNQQGRETQYF
TGTGCCAGTAACCAACAGGGGCGGGAGACCCAGTACTTC
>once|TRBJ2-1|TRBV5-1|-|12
CASSLELSRQFF
TGCGCCAGCAGCTTGGAACTTTCGCGGCAGTTCTTC
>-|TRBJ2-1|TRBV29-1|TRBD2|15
CSVDRRTSGSNEQFF
TGCAGCGTTGATCGGAGGACTAGCGGGAGTAATGAGCAGTTCTTC
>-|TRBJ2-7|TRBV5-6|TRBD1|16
CASSLWPGTGGWEQYF
TGTGCCAGCAGCTTGTGGCCCGGGACAGGGGGCTGGGAGCAGTACTTC
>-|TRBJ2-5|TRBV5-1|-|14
CASSLGGTQETQYF
TGCGCCAGCAGCTTGGGAGGGACCCAAGAGACCCAGTACTTC
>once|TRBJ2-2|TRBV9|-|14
CASSVAPNTGELFF
TGTGCCAGCAGCGTAGCGCCAAACACCGGGGAGCTGTTTTTT